These 23 T cell receptor beta chains were all obtained from the same sample, sequenced in a study of cytomegalovirus exposure and HLA in healthy donors. Here immunoSEQ multiplex PCR was the method, and the copy in TCRdb shows in-frame clones only, minus some. In the table there are 250,000 to 400,000 clones, roughly 90% of which are singletons. The sample comprised PBMCs. The receptors were sampled from a woman in her thirties in good health and CMV-seropositive.

In this sample, this clone turned up once. The V and J genes are TRBV14 and TRBJ2-5; TRBD2 is a possible D gene (6 bases). V lost 0 bases, J lost 5 bases, and 13 bases lay in between. CDR1 SGHDN and CDR2 FVKESK come from the germline V gene. This CDR3 has 15 amino acids. The CDR3 protein is CASSQDRRGAETQYF. The CDR3 DNA reads TGTGCCAGCAGCCAAGATCGGAGGGGCGCTGAGACCCAGTACTTC.

The chain employs TRBV7-2 and TRBJ2-5; the D call may be TRBD1 or TRBD2 (5 bases each). V was cut by 3 bases and J by 4 bases, with 12 bases left in between. CDR1 and CDR2 from the germline V gene are SGHTA and FQGNSA. The CDR3 runs 14 residues. The CDR3 coding sequence is TGTGCCAGCAGCTTCCAGGGTCGGGGAGAGACCCAGTACTTC. Translation: CASSFQGRGETQYF.

The rearrangement joins TRBV29-1 to TRBJ2-7; D ambiguous. The germline gives CDR1 SQVTM, CDR2 ANQGSEA. Trimming left V 4 bases short and J 2 bases short, with 6 bases between. The CDR3 runs to 11 residues. The CDR3 DNA reads TGCAGCGTTGGAAGTGCCTACGAGCAGTACTTC. This codes for CSVGSAYEQYF.

V is TRBV7-7 and J is TRBJ2-2; 8 bases are shared with TRBD2. There are 16 residues in the CDR3. V was clipped by 1 base and J by 1 base; unmatched bases: 2. Germline V CDR1 and CDR2: SSHAT, FNYEAQ (reference sequence). CDR3 region: CASSLDLAGNTGELFF. CDR3 coding DNA: TGTGCCAGCAGCTTAGACCTAGCGGGGAACACCGGGGAGCTGTTTTTT.

The chain couples TRBV27 to TRBJ1-2; D is ambiguous. The CDR3 is 13 residues long. V dropped 6 bases and J dropped 3 bases, with 11 bases sitting between them. Germline lookup yields CDR1 MNHEY and CDR2 SMNVEV (reference sequence). The CDR3 here is CASRSTEDYGYTF. The CDR3 DNA follows: TGTGCCAGCAGGTCTACGGAAGACTATGGCTACACCTTC.

The rearrangement uses TRBV27 and TRBJ2-1; 9 bases fit TRBD1. Germline V gives CDR1 MNHEY, CDR2 SMNVEV (reference sequence). CDR3 length: 16 residues. Trimming at V came to 7 bases and at J to 1 base, leaving 8 bases not matched to a gene. CDR3: CASTPPGTGSYNEQFF. The CDR3, as DNA: TGTGCCAGCACTCCACCCGGGACAGGGTCCTACAATGAGCAGTTCTTC.

The gene calls are TRBV28 and TRBJ1-4; D is perhaps TRBD1 (5 bases). This CDR3 is built from 15 residues. V lost 5 bases to trimming and J lost 5 bases, with 15 bases between them. Germline lookup yields CDR1 MDHEN and CDR2 SYDVKM. The CDR3 DNA follows: TGTGCCAGCAGTGAACCGGGACTCCGGAATGAAAAACTGTTTTTT. Amino acid sequence: CASSEPGLRNEKLFF. The variable domain in full, completed from reference TRBV28 and TRBJ1-4, reads DVKVTQSSRYLVKRTGEKVFLECVQDMDHENMFWYRQDPGLGLRLIYFSYDVKMKEKGDIPEGYSVSREKKERFSLILESASTNQTSMYLCASSEPGLRNEKLFFGSGTQLSVL.

The chain employs TRBV19 and TRBJ2-7, with D tentatively TRBD1 (6 bases). The ends were cut back, 2 bases at V and 4 bases at J, with 21 bases in the middle. CDR1 is LNHDA and CDR2 is SQIVND in the germline V gene (reference sequence). This CDR3 contains 17 residues. The CDR3 here is CASSIRPPTGFGYEQYF. The CDR3 nucleotides read TGTGCCAGTAGTATACGTCCCCCCACAGGGTTCGGGTACGAGCAGTACTTC.

A word on this clone: Other DNA sequences in the sample encode the same CDR3. The chain is built from TRBV27 and TRBJ1-1; possibly TRBD1 for D (6 bases). The ends were cut back, 8 bases at V and 1 base at J, with 11 bases in the middle. Germline CDR1 is MNHEY and CDR2 is SMNVEV (reference sequence). CDR3 length equals 13 residues. CDR3 sequence reads: CASSLGQNTEAFF. As DNA, the CDR3 is TGTGCCAGCTCCTTGGGACAGAACACTGAAGCTTTCTTT.

V and J are TRBV7-7 and TRBJ2-7; D may be TRBD1 (5 bases). Germline V CDR1 and CDR2: SSHAT, FNYEAQ (reference sequence). This CDR3 is 13 amino acids long. Trimming cost V 1 base and J 7 bases, with 11 bases left between them. The CDR3, as DNA: TGTGCCAGCAGCTTAGGCAGGGTTGGGGAGCAGTACTTC. Protein product: CASSLGRVGEQYF.

This clone was observed a few times. The rearrangement joins TRBV5-5 to TRBJ1-1; no clear D. The V and J ends lost 0 bases and 4 bases respectively, with 7 bases between them. CDR1 is SGHKS and CDR2 is YYEKEE in the germline V gene (reference sequence). The CDR3 is made up of 13 amino acids. DNA for the CDR3: TGTGCCAGCAGCTTGGGCCTGGGCACTGAAGCTTTCTTT. It specifies CASSLGLGTEAFF. The complete variable domain, with remaining parts taken from reference TRBV5-5 and TRBJ1-1, reads DAGVTQSPTHLIKTRGQQVTLRCSPISGHKSVSWYQQVLGQGPQFIFQYYEKEERGRGNFPDRFSARQFPNYSSELNVNALLLGDSALYLCASSLGLGTEAFFGQGTRLTVV.

The chain recombines TRBV6-5 with TRBJ2-7; a possible D gene is TRBD1 (7 bases). The germline V and J ends were trimmed by 5 bases and 3 bases, with 14 bases remaining between them. Germline values: CDR1 MNHEY, CDR2 SVGAGI. This CDR3 has 14 amino acids. The CDR3 nucleotides are TGTGCCAGCAGTCCGTCAGGGGGGATCTACGAGCAGTACTTC. Its translation is CASSPSGGIYEQYF.

With regard to this clone: This specimen includes other DNA sequences encoding the same CDR3. The chain couples TRBV28 to TRBJ2-7; no clear D. Trimming took 3 bases from V and 4 from J, leaving 7 bases between them. CDR1 is MDHEN and CDR2 is SYDVKM in the germline V gene. The CDR3 has 12 amino acids. The CDR3 spells CASSFSEYEQYF. The CDR3 nucleotides read TGTGCCAGCAGTTTTTCTGAGTACGAGCAGTACTTC. The full variable domain, completed using reference TRBV28 and TRBJ2-7, is DVKVTQSSRYLVKRTGEKVFLECVQDMDHENMFWYRQDPGLGLRLIYFSYDVKMKEKGDIPEGYSVSREKKERFSLILESASTNQTSMYLCASSFSEYEQYFGPGTRLTVT.

The chain employs TRBV27 and TRBJ2-3; D is unresolved. This CDR3 has 16 amino acids. Trimming took off 0 bases at V and 4 bases at J, with 14 bases between the two ends. Looked up from germline, CDR1 is MNHEY and CDR2 is SMNVEV (reference sequence). CDR3 DNA: TGTGCCAGCAGTTTATCAGCTCCCCCTGGACCAGATACGCAGTATTTT. It specifies CASSLSAPPGPDTQYF.

The sample holds a few counts of this clone. The rearrangement joins TRBV5-1 to TRBJ1-2; 9 positions match TRBD1. Germline V gene sequence: CDR1 SGHRS, CDR2 YFSETQ. The CDR3 extends over 14 amino acids. Trimming cost V 3 bases and J 3 bases; bases outside gene matches: 3. CDR3 sequence (DNA): TGCGCCAGCAGCTCACAGGGGGCTGACTATGGCTACACCTTC. It is translated as CASSSQGADYGYTF.

This clone was seen just once. The V gene is TRBV27, the J gene TRBJ2-3; D is undetermined. This CDR3 has 15 residues. Trimming stripped 0 bases from V and 5 bases from J, with 12 bases between. Per germline, CDR1 MNHEY and CDR2 SMNVEV (reference sequence). DNA of the CDR3: TGTGCCAGCAGTTTATCCCCCTCAGCAGTAGATACGCAGTATTTT. Translated, it gives CASSLSPSAVDTQYF.

V usage is TRBV18 and J usage is TRBJ1-1, with D perhaps TRBD1 (6 bases). Germline V CDR1 and CDR2: KGHSH, LQKENI. V was clipped by 6 bases and J by 5 bases, with 10 bases between them. The CDR3 is made up of 12 amino acids. The CDR3 loop is CASSFTGTEAFF. In nucleotides, the CDR3 is TGTGCCAGCTCTTTTACAGGGACTGAAGCTTTCTTT.

This clone was observed a single time. The chain recombines TRBV7-9 with TRBJ2-1, with D possibly TRBD1 on 6 matching bases. The CDR3 contains 15 residues. V shed 4 bases and J shed 0 bases, with 10 bases lying between them. Germline V gene data show CDR1 as SEHNR and CDR2 as FQNEAQ (reference sequence). The CDR3 bases are TGTGCCAGCAGCTCAGGGGTTGTCTCCTACAATGAGCAGTTCTTC. This codes for CASSSGVVSYNEQFF.

This clone has just one count. The chain joins TRBV7-8 to TRBJ2-3; D may match TRBD1 or TRBD2 (5 bases each). The V end lost 1 base, the J end lost 2 bases, and 13 bases lay between the germline ends. The CDR3 loop spans 16 amino acids. Looked up from germline, CDR1 is SGHVS and CDR2 is FQNEAQ. The CDR3 is CASSLGVGETTDTQYF. In nucleotides, the CDR3 is TGTGCCAGCAGCTTAGGGGTGGGGGAGACCACAGATACGCAGTATTTT.

The chain has TRBV2 and TRBJ1-6; 9 bases agree with TRBD1. The CDR3 covers 13 residues. In germline, CDR1 is SNHLY, CDR2 FYNNEI. V shed 5 bases and J 8 bases; nucleotides not matched to a gene: 1. The CDR3 protein is CASSTGGDSPLHF. DNA for the CDR3: TGTGCCAGCAGTACAGGGGGCGATTCACCCCTCCACTTT. Together with reference TRBV2 and TRBJ1-6, the CDR3 gives the full variable domain: EPEVTQTPSHQVTQMGQEVILRCVPISNHLYFYWYRQILGQKVEFLVSFYNNEISEKSEIFDDQFSVERPDGSNFTLKIRSTKLEDSAMYFCASSTGGDSPLHFGNGTRLTVT.

The chain recombines TRBV28 with TRBJ2-2; TRBD1 agrees at 11 bases. V lost 5 bases and J lost 6; bases outside the gene matches: 5. The germline V gene encodes CDR1 MDHEN and CDR2 SYDVKM. The CDR3 runs to 15 residues. The CDR3 DNA reads as TGTGCCAGCAGTGTCCTGGGACAGGGGGCCGGGGAGCTGTTTTTT. It specifies CASSVLGQGAGELFF.

The chain uses TRBV7-3 and TRBJ2-5, with D unresolved. The CDR3 has 15 residues. Trimming removed 5 bases at V and 2 bases at J, with 15 bases between. Germline values: CDR1 SGHTA, CDR2 FQGTGA. The CDR3 sequence is CASSRGILTQETQYF. Written as DNA, the CDR3 is TGTGCCAGCAGCCGCGGTATTCTTACACAAGAGACCCAGTACTTC.

This clone was seen a single time. The chain employs TRBV9 and TRBJ2-5, with D perhaps given as TRBD1 or TRBD2 (6 bases each). The CDR3 is 16 residues long. Trimming stripped 3 bases from V and 4 bases from J, with 19 bases between. The germline gives CDR1 SGDLS, CDR2 YYNGEE. The CDR3 DNA reads as TGTGCCAGCAGCGCGAGGAGGGCGGGACAAGGAGAGACCCAGTACTTC. Amino acids: CASSARRAGQGETQYF.